These 32 T cell receptor beta chains were sequenced from one sample in a study of T cells expressing NK-cell markers. Using the 5' RACE reads, TCRdb records one entry per CDR3 protein without DNA. The sample has 350,000 to 500,000 distinct CDR3 sequences. The sequenced sample was blood T cells: a sorted CD56 or NKG2C T cell subset, CD4+ or CD8+ T cells, or bulk PBMC T cells (not recorded which). The receptors derive from a woman between 18 and 70 years old in good health.

V is TRBV20-1 and J is TRBJ1-1; as DNA is missing, the TRBD1 call by TCRdb cannot be tested. This CDR3 region has 12 residues. Germline V gene data show CDR1 as DFQATT and CDR2 as SNEGSKA (reference sequence). This chain's CDR3 is CSAPGGGTEAFF.

The chain recombines TRBV28 with TRBJ2-7; TCRdb's D call of TRBD1 is untestable without DNA. This CDR3 region has 15 residues. CDR1 is MDHEN and CDR2 is SYDVKM in the germline V gene. The chain's CDR3 is CASSSGQVIGYEQYF.

The chain couples TRBV7-3 to TRBJ2-1; TCRdb lists TRBD2, though no DNA is available to test this call. Germline CDR1 reads SGHTA; CDR2 reads FQGTGA. CDR3 length: 23 residues. The CDR3 loop reads CASSLTGGDSFRLAGGKYNEQFF.

The chain has TRBV6-2 or TRBV6-3 and TRBJ1-1; there is no DNA to check the TCRdb D call of TRBD1. The CDR3 runs to 14 residues. In germline, CDR1 is MNHEY, CDR2 SVGEGT. The CDR3 sequence: CASSLDRGWAEAFF.

The rearrangement joins TRBV4-2 to TRBJ2-7; the D gene TCRdb calls, TRBD1, cannot be checked with no DNA. This CDR3 region has 13 residues. Germline CDR1 LGHNA, CDR2 YNFKEQ. CDR3 protein: CASSQDGGREQYF.

The chain joins TRBV6-5 to TRBJ2-1; there is no DNA to check the TCRdb D call of TRBD2. Per germline, CDR1 MNHEY and CDR2 SVGAGI. The CDR3 length is 18 residues. CDR3 region: CASSYSNPGTSGPNEQFF.

The chain has TRBV30 and TRBJ2-1; TCRdb returns TRBD1, unconfirmable since there is no DNA. The CDR3 runs to 12 residues. CDR1 GTSNPN and CDR2 SVGIG come from the germline V gene (reference sequence). CDR3 protein: CAWRGAGDEQFF.

This chain joins TRBV9 and TRBJ2-3; TCRdb's D call of TRBD2 is untestable without DNA. Germline values: CDR1 SGDLS, CDR2 YYNGEE. This CDR3 is 15 amino acids long. This CDR3 is CASSHLTSGADTQYF.

V is TRBV12-3 or TRBV12-4 and J is TRBJ1-2. CDR3 length: 12 amino acids. The CDR3: CASSKELSGYTF.

This chain connects TRBV27 to TRBJ2-1; TCRdb proposes TRBD2, but this gene call is untestable without DNA. The CDR3 covers 14 residues. Germline CDR1 is MNHEY and CDR2 is SMNVEV (reference sequence). The CDR3 sequence is CASSPSGLKNEQFF.

The chain carries TRBV7-2 and TRBJ1-2; as DNA is missing, the TRBD1 call by TCRdb cannot be tested. CDR1 SGHTA and CDR2 FQGNSA come from the germline V gene. This CDR3 has 14 amino acids. CDR3 in amino acids: CASSLAPGEYGYTF.

The chain's CDR3 is CASSRIYGYTF. The chain employs TRBV9 and TRBJ1-2. Per germline, CDR1 SGDLS and CDR2 YYNGEE. There are 11 residues in the CDR3.

The chain links TRBV6-5 to TRBJ1-2; TCRdb calls TRBD1, which cannot be checked without DNA. The CDR3 length is 12 residues. The germline CDR1 and CDR2 sequences are MNHEY and SVGAGI. The CDR3 sequence is CASRQGALGYTF.

The chain couples TRBV12-3 or TRBV12-4 to TRBJ2-2. The CDR3 is made up of 16 amino acids. The chain's CDR3 is CASSRKVLGDTGELFF.

This chain connects TRBV15 to TRBJ2-5; absent DNA, TCRdb's TRBD1 call cannot be checked. Germline CDR1 LNHNV, CDR2 YYDKDF (reference sequence). The CDR3 sequence is 14 residues long. The CDR3 protein is CATSRDRQQETQYF.

The V gene is TRBV6-1, the J gene TRBJ2-7; lacking DNA, the TRBD1 call made by TCRdb goes unchecked. Germline V gene data show CDR1 as MNHNS and CDR2 as SASEGT. This CDR3 has 13 residues. Here the CDR3 reads CASSPSRGDEQYF.

The rearrangement joins TRBV29-1 to TRBJ1-2. Looked up from germline, CDR1 is SQVTM and CDR2 is ANQGSEA. This CDR3 contains 13 residues. CDR3 in amino acids: CSVGGRDLYGYTF.

The chain couples TRBV15 to TRBJ2-2; the D call of TRBD2 rests on TCRdb alone, since no DNA is present to check it. There are 16 residues in the CDR3. The germline V gene has CDR1 LNHNV and CDR2 YYDKDF (reference sequence). The CDR3 here is CATSSWTSGNSGELFF.

The chain joins TRBV20-1 to TRBJ2-3; TCRdb proposes TRBD1, but this gene call is untestable without DNA. Germline assignment: CDR1 DFQATT and CDR2 SNEGSKA (reference sequence). The CDR3 totals 14 residues. CDR3 sequence: CSATRRDSPYTQYF.

The chain uses TRBV19 and TRBJ2-1; TCRdb calls TRBD2, which cannot be checked without DNA. The germline V gene encodes CDR1 LNHDA and CDR2 SQIVND (reference sequence). CDR3 length: 17 amino acids. CDR3 residues: CASSDNPLAINYNEQFF.

The V and J genes are TRBV4-1 and TRBJ1-6; as DNA is missing, the TRBD1 call by TCRdb cannot be tested. This CDR3 region has 19 residues. Germline V gene lookup returns CDR1 MGHRA and CDR2 YSYEKL. The CDR3: CASSQDRRDSARQNSPLHF.

The rearrangement joins TRBV7-9 to TRBJ1-2. The CDR3 covers 16 residues. CDR1 is SEHNR, CDR2 FQNEAQ, per germline (reference sequence). This CDR3 is CASSPEAGNLIYGYTF.

The CDR3 protein is CASSLLEVPQGPHSNQPQHF. This chain uses TRBV11-2 with TRBJ1-5. CDR1 is SGHAT, CDR2 FQNNGV, per germline. The CDR3 runs to 20 residues.

V usage is TRBV6-5 and J usage is TRBJ1-6; TCRdb selects TRBD1, and the lack of DNA leaves this call unchecked. The length of the CDR3 is 16 residues. Germline CDR1 reads MNHEY; CDR2 reads SVGAGI. This CDR3 is CASSYRDPSGRSPLHF.

The chain carries TRBV7-9 and TRBJ1-4; no DNA is available, so the TRBD1 call from TCRdb remains unchecked. Germline lookup yields CDR1 SEHNR and CDR2 FQNEAQ (reference sequence). The CDR3 contains 14 residues. The CDR3 sequence is CASSPTGGNEKLFF.

CDR3 sequence reads: CAISVTGDSNQPQHF. V is TRBV10-3 and J is TRBJ1-5; TCRdb picks TRBD1, but there is no DNA to check that call. The CDR3 sequence is 15 residues long. Germline CDR1 and CDR2: ENHRY and SYGVKD.

V usage is TRBV5-1 and J usage is TRBJ2-7; TCRdb gives TRBD2 as the D gene, but with no DNA this cannot be confirmed. There are 15 residues in the CDR3. Germline V gives CDR1 SGHRS, CDR2 YFSETQ. CDR3 sequence reads: CASSLWGTSAYEQYF.

The rearrangement joins TRBV20-1 to TRBJ2-3; without DNA, the TCRdb call of TRBD2 cannot be checked. This CDR3 comprises 17 residues. Germline loops: CDR1 DFQATT, CDR2 SNEGSKA (reference sequence). The CDR3 reads CSARDWGSGSEADTQYF.

The rearrangement links TRBV28 to TRBJ1-3. The CDR3 loop spans 15 amino acids. In germline, CDR1 is MDHEN, CDR2 SYDVKM. This CDR3 is CASSRSFRTGNTIYF.

The V gene is TRBV2, the J gene TRBJ1-2. This CDR3 region has 15 residues. The germline V gene encodes CDR1 SNHLY and CDR2 FYNNEI. The CDR3 region is CASGRALTANYGYTF.

The chain uses TRBV7-2 and TRBJ1-2; TCRdb returns TRBD1, unconfirmable since there is no DNA. CDR1 is SGHTA, CDR2 FQGNSA, per germline. This CDR3 has 17 residues. CDR3 amino acids: CASSLRPGQGTNYGYTF.

V is TRBV19 and J is TRBJ2-3; there is no DNA to check the TCRdb D call of TRBD2. In germline, CDR1 is LNHDA, CDR2 SQIVND (reference sequence). This CDR3 spans 15 amino acids. This chain's CDR3 is CASSKLAGGTDTQYF.